Listed below are T cell receptor beta chains from one sample, sequenced in a study of neurological immune-mediated disorders. TCRdb re-called the 5' RACE reads with MiXCR, one entry per CDR3 protein. The sample has tens of thousands of distinct CDR3 sequences, less than 8.5% seen once. The sample taken for sequencing was PBMCs. The receptors shown here come from a woman between 40 and 55 years old in good health. The CDR3 runs from the conserved cysteine through the conserved F or W. A D gene is named only where the DNA matches it firmly. Each size is once, few or many counts, or a class when the clone is expanded.

size | J | V | D | DNA | CDR3
many | TRBJ2-1 | TRBV10-3 | . | TGTGCCATCAGTGTCAGCCGCGGCCAGTTTTACAATGAGCAGTTCTTC | CAISVSRGQFYNEQFF
many | TRBJ2-5 | TRBV7-8 | TRBD2 | TGTGCCAGCAGCCCGGCCCCCCTAGCGGGGAGACAAGAGACCCAGTACTTC | CASSPAPLAGRQETQYF
many | TRBJ1-1 | TRBV6-5 | TRBD1 | TGTGCCACTAAGGGGGCAGGGACTGAAGCTTTCTTT | CATKGAGTEAFF
many | TRBJ2-1 | TRBV9 | . | TGTGCCAGCAGCGTGGGGGATGGGAGGGGGTGGGGTTACAATGAGCAGTTCTTC | CASSVGDGRGWGYNEQFF
many | TRBJ2-7 | TRBV7-2 | . | TGTGCCAGCATTCCGCGGAAGGGGCTTATATACGAGCAGTACTTC | CASIPRKGLIYEQYF
many | TRBJ1-4 | TRBV4-1 | . | TGCGCCAGCAGCCAGTTGTCAGGGACAAGTAATGAAAAACTGTTTTTT | CASSQLSGTSNEKLFF
many | TRBJ2-7 | TRBV7-3 | TRBD2 | TGTGCCAGCAGTTTAGCGGGAGGCCCCTCCTACGAGCAGTACTTC | CASSLAGGPSYEQYF
many | TRBJ2-5 | TRBV6-5 | . | TGTGCCAGCAGTGAGGGTGGGGAGACCCAGTACTTC | CASSEGGETQYF
many | TRBJ1-2 | TRBV5-1 | . | TGCGCCAGCAGCTTAGAGGGTGGCTACACCTTC | CASSLEGGYTF
many | TRBJ2-1 | TRBV14 | TRBD1 | TGTGCCAGCAGCCTATTTGGGACAGGGGTTGATGAGCAGTTCTTC | CASSLFGTGVDEQFF
many | TRBJ1-1 | TRBV12-3/TRBV12-4 | . | TGTGCCAGCAGTTTTATTCCCCCTCGAAGGGAAACTGAAGCTTTCTTT | CASSFIPPRRETEAFF
many | TRBJ2-7 | TRBV13 | . | TGTGCCAGCAGCTTAGGGAGGAGCTCCTACGAGCAGTACTTC | CASSLGRSSYEQYF
many | TRBJ1-1 | TRBV9 | . | TGTGCCAGCAGCGTAGAAGGGGGCACTGAAGCTTTCTTT | CASSVEGGTEAFF
many | TRBJ2-1 | TRBV12-3/TRBV12-4 | TRBD2 | TGTGCCAGCAGATCCCGGACTAGCGGGAGTGGGGATGAGCAGTTCTTC | CASRSRTSGSGDEQFF
many | TRBJ2-6 | TRBV9 | . | TGTGCCAGCAGCCATTCCCCCTCTGGGGCCAACGTCCTGACTTTC | CASSHSPSGANVLTF
many | TRBJ2-3 | TRBV18 | TRBD1 | TGTGCCAGCTCCCCCGGGACAGGGCCAGATACGCAGTATTTT | CASSPGTGPDTQYF
many | TRBJ2-1 | TRBV6-1 | TRBD2 | TGTGCCAGCAGCCAAGTCCTAGCGGGGGGGAACAATGAGCAGTTCTTC | CASSQVLAGGNNEQFF